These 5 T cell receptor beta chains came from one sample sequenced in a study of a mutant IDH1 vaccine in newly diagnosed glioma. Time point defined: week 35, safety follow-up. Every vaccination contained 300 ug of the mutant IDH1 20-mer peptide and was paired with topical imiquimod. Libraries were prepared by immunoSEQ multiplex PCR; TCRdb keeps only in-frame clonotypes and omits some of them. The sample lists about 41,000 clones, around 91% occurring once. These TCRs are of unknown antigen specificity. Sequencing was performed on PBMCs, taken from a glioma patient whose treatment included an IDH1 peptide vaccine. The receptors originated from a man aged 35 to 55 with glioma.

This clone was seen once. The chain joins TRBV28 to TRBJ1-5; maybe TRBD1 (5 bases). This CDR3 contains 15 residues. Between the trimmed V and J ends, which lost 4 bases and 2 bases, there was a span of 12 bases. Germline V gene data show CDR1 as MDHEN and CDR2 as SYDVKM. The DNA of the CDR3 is TGTGCCAGCAGTTCCCCCGGGACGGGCAATCAGCCCCAGCATTTT. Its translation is CASSSPGTGNQPQHF.

In DNA, the CDR3 is TGTGCCAGCAGCGTAGAGGCGGTCCGGGGGGTGGAGCAGTTCTTC. It codes for CASSVEAVRGVEQFF. The chain is built from TRBV9 and TRBJ2-1; 7 bases fit TRBD2. The CDR3 loop spans 15 amino acids. Losses at the gene ends were 0 bases for V and 10 bases for J; bases not matched to a gene: 10. Germline values: CDR1 SGDLS, CDR2 YYNGEE.

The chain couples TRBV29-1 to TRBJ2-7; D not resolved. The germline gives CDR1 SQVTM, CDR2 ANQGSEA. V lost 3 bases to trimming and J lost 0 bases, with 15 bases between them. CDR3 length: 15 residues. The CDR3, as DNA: TGCAGCGTTGACGCTCCTGGGGTCAGCTCCTACGAGCAGTACTTC. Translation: CSVDAPGVSSYEQYF.

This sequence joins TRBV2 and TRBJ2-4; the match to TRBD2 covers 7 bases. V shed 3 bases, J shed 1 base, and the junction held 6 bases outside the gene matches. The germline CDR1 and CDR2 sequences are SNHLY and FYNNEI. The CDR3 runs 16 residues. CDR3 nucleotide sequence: TGTGCCAGCAGTGAGCGGGGGTGGTACGCCAAAAACATTCAGTACTTC. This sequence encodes CASSERGWYAKNIQYF.

The CDR3 reads CASSMSQANSPLHF. The CDR3 DNA is TGTGCCAGTAGTATGAGTCAGGCCAATTCACCCCTCCACTTT. The gene calls are TRBV19 and TRBJ1-6; unclear D gene. This CDR3 spans 14 amino acids. Trimming stripped 3 bases from V and 7 bases from J, with 10 bases between. Germline CDR1 and CDR2: LNHDA and SQIVND (reference sequence).